This entry lists 29 T cell receptor beta chains sequenced from one sample in a study of cytomegalovirus exposure and HLA in healthy donors. PCR involved 60 Vbeta and 13 Jbeta primers. Profiling relied on immunoSEQ multiplex PCR, and the TCRdb table lists in-frame clones only, not all of them. The table lists 180,000 or so clones, under 85% of them singletons. Sequenced sample: PBMCs. The receptors were sampled from a male donor in good health and CMV-seronegative.

V usage is TRBV28 and J usage is TRBJ2-5; the match to TRBD2 covers 10 bases. Germline V gene sequence: CDR1 MDHEN, CDR2 SYDVKM. CDR3 length equals 14 residues. V dropped 4 bases and J dropped 5; count of bases not matched to a gene: 4. The CDR3 DNA sequence: TGTGCCAGCAGTTCGGGGACTAGCGTCGAGACCCAGTACTTC. This encodes CASSSGTSVETQYF.

The J gene is TRBJ1-5, the V gene TRBV6-1, with D unresolved. V was trimmed by 8 bases and J by 0 bases, leaving 14 bases between them. The length of the CDR3 is 15 residues. In germline, CDR1 is MNHNS, CDR2 SASEGT. CDR3 residues: CASRGTVSSNQPQHF. The DNA of the CDR3 is TGTGCCAGCCGGGGAACGGTTAGTAGCAATCAGCCCCAGCATTTT.

V gene TRBV28 combines with J gene TRBJ2-1; a possible D gene is TRBD1 (5 bases). V gave up 3 bases and J gave up 2 bases, with 8 bases separating them. The germline V gene encodes CDR1 MDHEN and CDR2 SYDVKM. This CDR3 contains 14 residues. The CDR3 spells CASSLGRAYNEQFF. The CDR3 coding sequence is TGTGCCAGCAGTTTGGGCAGGGCCTACAATGAGCAGTTCTTC.

In this sample, this clone turned up once. CDR3 DNA sequence: TGTGCCAGCAGCCCTTGGCAGGGCCACAATCAGCCCCAGCATTTT. The encoded protein is CASSPWQGHNQPQHF. The chain uses TRBV7-2 and TRBJ1-5, with D maybe TRBD1 (5 bases). The CDR3 is 15 amino acids. V lost 5 bases, J lost 3 bases, and 14 bases lay in between. Germline V gene lookup returns CDR1 SGHTA and CDR2 FQGNSA.

The genes are TRBV10-2 and TRBJ1-5; weak D call: TRBD1 (5 bases). This CDR3 has 18 amino acids. V lost 3 bases and J 0 bases, leaving 18 bases between the germline ends. The germline gives CDR1 WSHSY, CDR2 SAAADI. The CDR3 bases are TGCGCCAGCAGTGATATCTTGGACACCTCTTATAGCAATCAGCCCCAGCATTTT. This encodes CASSDILDTSYSNQPQHF.

This clone was counted once. This sequence joins TRBV7-2 and TRBJ1-5; maybe TRBD1 (6 bases). Germline V gene data show CDR1 as SGHTA and CDR2 as FQGNSA. V lost 4 bases, J lost 6 bases, and 19 bases lay in between. The CDR3 contains 16 residues. CDR3 nucleotides: TGTGCCAGCAGCTCACAGTCGAACAGGGCTGCTCAGCCCCAGCATTTT. Encoded protein: CASSSQSNRAAQPQHF.

This clone was counted a single time. CDR3 in DNA: TGTGCCAGCAGGAGTTATGAGACCCAGTACTTC. Translation: CASRSYETQYF. V usage is TRBV2 and J usage is TRBJ2-5, with D unclear. Between the trimmed V and J ends, which lost 6 bases and 5 bases, there was a span of 7 bases. Germline CDR1 reads SNHLY; CDR2 reads FYNNEI. CDR3 length: 11 amino acids.

The table lists this clone with a few counts. The rearrangement joins TRBV2 to TRBJ1-5; TRBD1 matches at 8 bases. J was trimmed by 1 base and V by 6 bases; bases with no gene match: 5. This CDR3 is 15 amino acids long. Germline V gene lookup returns CDR1 SNHLY and CDR2 FYNNEI. CDR3 DNA: TGTGCCAGCAGGCAGGACAGGGTGAGCAATCAGCCCCAGCATTTT. Amino acids: CASRQDRVSNQPQHF.

The genes are TRBV5-1 and TRBJ2-5; D remains ambiguous. V was cut by 0 bases and J by 2 bases, with 8 bases left in between. Germline CDR1 and CDR2: SGHRS and YFSETQ. The CDR3 extends over 14 amino acids. CDR3 region: CASSLAGLQETQYF. CDR3 bases: TGCGCCAGCAGCTTGGCAGGCTTACAAGAGACCCAGTACTTC.

V gene TRBV7-9 combines with J gene TRBJ1-1; D unresolved. Trimming pared 6 bases from V and 0 bases from J, leaving 5 bases between. Germline CDR1 is SEHNR and CDR2 is FQNEAQ (reference sequence). The CDR3 spans 12 residues. CDR3 in amino acids: CASSYMNTEAFF. The CDR3 bases are TGTGCCAGCAGTTACATGAACACTGAAGCTTTCTTT.

About this clone: This specimen includes other DNA sequences encoding the same CDR3. The V call is TRBV7-2, the J call TRBJ1-5; TRBD1 aligns across 8 bases. There are 14 residues in the CDR3. The germline CDR1 and CDR2 sequences are SGHTA and FQGNSA. Trimming cost V 3 bases and J 5 bases; bases outside gene matches: 3. The CDR3 is CASSFTGGDQPQHF. In DNA form, the CDR3 reads TGTGCCAGCAGCTTCACAGGGGGAGATCAGCCCCAGCATTTT.

CDR3 sequence reads: CASSLGAIRGETQYF. CDR3 bases: TGCGCCAGCAGCTTGGGCGCTATTAGGGGGGAGACCCAGTACTTC. The chain recombines TRBV5-1 with TRBJ2-5, with D possibly TRBD1 on 6 matching bases. With 0 bases removed from V and 5 bases from J, the gap between germline ends came to 14 bases. The CDR3 length is 15 residues. Germline assignment: CDR1 SGHRS and CDR2 YFSETQ.

The chain employs TRBV28 and TRBJ2-5, with 9 positions matching TRBD1. Trimming cost V 4 bases and J 2 bases; bases outside gene matches: 5. The CDR3 has 15 amino acids. Germline CDR1 reads MDHEN; CDR2 reads SYDVKM. CDR3 bases: TGTGCCAGCAGTTACGGACAGGGGCGACAAGAGACCCAGTACTTC. This sequence encodes CASSYGQGRQETQYF.

This clone turned up a few times. The rearrangement links TRBV28 to TRBJ2-7; TRBD2 agrees at 7 bases. V was pared by 4 bases and J by 3 bases, with 0 bases of the junction left unmatched. This CDR3 has 12 amino acids. CDR1 is MDHEN and CDR2 is SYDVKM in the germline V gene. This CDR3 is CASSWGGYEQYF. The CDR3 nucleotides are TGTGCCAGCAGTTGGGGGGGCTACGAGCAGTACTTC. Variable domain in full (rest from reference TRBV28 and TRBJ2-7): DVKVTQSSRYLVKRTGEKVFLECVQDMDHENMFWYRQDPGLGLRLIYFSYDVKMKEKGDIPEGYSVSREKKERFSLILESASTNQTSMYLCASSWGGYEQYFGPGTRLTVT.

The chain is built from TRBV7-9 and TRBJ2-7; D is uncertain. This CDR3 has 12 residues. The germline V and J ends were trimmed by 5 bases and 6 bases, with 11 bases remaining between them. Germline loops: CDR1 SEHNR, CDR2 FQNEAQ (reference sequence). CDR3 amino acids: CASSPRLSEQYF. The CDR3 nucleotides read TGTGCCAGCAGCCCGAGACTCTCCGAGCAGTACTTC.

The rearrangement joins TRBV6-5 to TRBJ2-7; 8 positions agree with TRBD2. V shed 2 bases and J 2 bases; nucleotides not matched to a gene: 5. CDR3 length equals 15 residues. Germline V gives CDR1 MNHEY, CDR2 SVGAGI. CDR3 residues: CASSYVAGGPYEQYF. The CDR3 DNA reads as TGTGCCAGCAGTTACGTTGCGGGGGGCCCCTACGAGCAGTACTTC.

Only a few counts were recorded for this clone. The chain employs TRBV7-2 and TRBJ1-5; no firm D call. The CDR3 is 13 residues long. Germline CDR1 is SGHTA and CDR2 is FQGNSA. The germline V and J ends were trimmed by 0 bases and 9 bases, with 9 bases remaining between them. The CDR3 is CASSLAGVRPQHF. In DNA form, the CDR3 reads TGTGCCAGCAGCTTAGCCGGGGTACGGCCCCAGCATTTT.

In the case of this clone: The same CDR3 is also encoded by other DNA sequences in this sample. The genes are TRBV6-1 and TRBJ1-2; D is undetermined. Germline V gene sequence: CDR1 MNHNS, CDR2 SASEGT. The CDR3 consists of 12 residues. The germline V and J ends were trimmed by 3 bases and 8 bases, with 10 bases remaining between them. This chain's CDR3 is CASSDNRVGYTF. The CDR3 DNA follows: TGTGCCAGCAGTGATAACAGAGTGGGCTACACCTTC.

The chain employs TRBV28 and TRBJ1-2; D gene uncertain. The ends were cut back, 6 bases at V and 5 bases at J, with 4 bases in the middle. Germline loops: CDR1 MDHEN, CDR2 SYDVKM. This CDR3 is built from 10 residues. CDR3 nucleotide sequence: TGTGCCAGCAGCAGATATGGCTACACCTTC. It is translated as CASSRYGYTF.

The count of this clone is one. The CDR3, as DNA: TGTGCCAGCACCCGGGACAGGGGGTACACTGAAGCTTTCTTT. Amino acids: CASTRDRGYTEAFF. V and J are TRBV6-6 and TRBJ1-1; 11 bases agree with TRBD1. CDR3 length: 14 residues. After removal of 7 bases from V and 3 bases from J, the junction contained 4 bases not matched to a gene. The germline V gene encodes CDR1 MNHNY and CDR2 SVGAGI (reference sequence).

This rearrangement joins TRBV6-1 to TRBJ2-1; 10 nucleotides agree with TRBD2. This CDR3 spans 14 amino acids. V lost 6 bases, J lost 7 bases, and 6 bases stayed unmatched. The germline V gene encodes CDR1 MNHNS and CDR2 SASEGT. The CDR3 nucleotides read TGTGCCAGCAGCCTAGCGGGAGTGAAGAATGAGCAGTTCTTC. Translating gives CASSLAGVKNEQFF.

About this clone: Other DNA sequences in this sample translate to the same CDR3. The gene calls are TRBV28 and TRBJ2-7; D is unclear. Trimming stripped 1 base from V and 0 bases from J, with 13 bases between. Germline values: CDR1 MDHEN, CDR2 SYDVKM. The length of the CDR3 is 16 residues. This CDR3 reads CASSLSYSTASYEQYF. CDR3 in DNA: TGTGCCAGCAGTTTATCTTATTCAACAGCCTCCTACGAGCAGTACTTC.

The chain has TRBV11-2 and TRBJ2-2; 9 nucleotides align to TRBD2. Trimming removed 0 bases from V and 13 bases from J; junction bases left unmatched: 18. This CDR3 contains 18 residues. Germline CDR1 and CDR2: SGHAT and FQNNGV. The CDR3 DNA is TGTGCCAGCAGCTTAGATCTGAAGGGGGTAGCGGGGGCCACGGGGCTGTTTTTT. Encoded protein: CASSLDLKGVAGATGLFF. The complete variable domain, with remaining parts taken from reference TRBV11-2 and TRBJ2-2, reads EAGVAQSPRYKIIEKRQSVAFWCNPISGHATLYWYQQILGQGPKLLIQFQNNGVVDDSQLPKDRFSAERLKGVDSTLKIQPAKLEDSAVYLCASSLDLKGVAGATGLFFGEGSRLTVL.

Only one count was recorded for this clone. V gene TRBV6-5 combines with J gene TRBJ2-5; D call uncertain. Germline V gene data show CDR1 as MNHEY and CDR2 as SVGAGI. The CDR3 is 16 residues long. V was pared by 0 bases and J by 0 bases, with 11 bases between. The CDR3 here is CASSYSNGRYQETQYF. Written as DNA, the CDR3 is TGTGCCAGCAGTTACTCGAATGGGCGTTACCAAGAGACCCAGTACTTC.

This clone has only one observation. This sequence joins TRBV7-2 and TRBJ2-3, with TRBD2 as a possible D gene (6 bases). This CDR3 has 14 amino acids. V lost 0 bases and J lost 5, with 9 bases in between. Germline V gene sequence: CDR1 SGHTA, CDR2 FQGNSA. CDR3 in DNA: TGTGCCAGCAGCTTAGCGGGAGCGGGAGATACGCAGTATTTT. This codes for CASSLAGAGDTQYF. Full variable domain (missing parts from reference TRBV7-2 and TRBJ2-3): GAGVSQSPSNKVTEKGKDVELRCDPISGHTALYWYRQSLGQGLEFLIYFQGNSAPDKSGLPSDRFSAERTGGSVSTLTIQRTQQEDSAVYLCASSLAGAGDTQYFGPGTRLTVL.

The table lists this clone with a few counts. The chain couples TRBV28 to TRBJ1-2, with 8 positions matching TRBD1. Trimming took 5 bases from V and 4 from J; bases not matched to a gene: 9. The germline CDR1 and CDR2 sequences are MDHEN and SYDVKM. The CDR3 loop spans 15 amino acids. Here the CDR3 DNA reads TGTGCCAGCAGTCTCCCAGGGGGCTCTGGCTATGGCTACACCTTC. It is translated as CASSLPGGSGYGYTF.

The rearrangement joins TRBV7-2 to TRBJ1-5; D not resolved. There are 12 residues in the CDR3. Trimming took off 5 bases at V and 7 bases at J, with 9 bases between the two ends. Germline CDR1 SGHTA, CDR2 FQGNSA. The CDR3 loop reads CASSQRGQPQHF. The CDR3 DNA sequence: TGTGCCAGCAGCCAGCGGGGACAGCCCCAGCATTTT.

The chain recombines TRBV9 with TRBJ2-1; 7 nucleotides match TRBD1. The CDR3 is made up of 15 amino acids. The germline gives CDR1 SGDLS, CDR2 YYNGEE. The V gene end was trimmed by 2 bases and the J gene end by 9 bases; junction bases not matched to a gene: 11. CDR3: CASSVSDRVASEQFF. For the CDR3, the DNA is TGTGCCAGCAGCGTCTCCGACAGGGTAGCGTCTGAGCAGTTCTTC.

V usage is TRBV6-5 and J usage is TRBJ1-5, with D tentatively TRBD1 (6 bases). The CDR3 sequence is 16 residues long. CDR1 and CDR2 (germline): MNHEY, SVGAGI. V was cut by 0 bases and J by 0 bases, with 9 bases left in between. The CDR3 DNA follows: TGTGCCAGCAGTTACTCGGGGACACCTAGCAATCAGCCCCAGCATTTT. It specifies CASSYSGTPSNQPQHF.